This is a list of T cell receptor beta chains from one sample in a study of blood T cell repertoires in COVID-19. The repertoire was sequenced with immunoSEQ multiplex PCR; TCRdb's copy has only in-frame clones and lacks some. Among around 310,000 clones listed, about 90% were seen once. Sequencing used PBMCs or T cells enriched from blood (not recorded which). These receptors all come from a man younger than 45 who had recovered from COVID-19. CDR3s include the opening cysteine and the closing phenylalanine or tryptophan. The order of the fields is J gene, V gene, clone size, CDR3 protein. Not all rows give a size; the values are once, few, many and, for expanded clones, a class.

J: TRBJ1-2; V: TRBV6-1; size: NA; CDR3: CASSERNRLNYGYTF
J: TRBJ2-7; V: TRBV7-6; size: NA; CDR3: CASSQLSRQDYEQYF
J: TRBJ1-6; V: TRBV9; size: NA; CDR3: CASSVEDNYSPLHF
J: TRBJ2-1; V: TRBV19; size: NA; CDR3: CASSRTGRSPEQFF
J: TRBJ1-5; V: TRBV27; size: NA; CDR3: CASSHPGGDQPQHF
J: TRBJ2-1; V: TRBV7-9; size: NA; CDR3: CASSSRRGNEQFF
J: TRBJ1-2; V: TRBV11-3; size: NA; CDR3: CASSLDQTGVGYTF
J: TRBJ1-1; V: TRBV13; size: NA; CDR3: CASSSGILRQGMNTEAFF
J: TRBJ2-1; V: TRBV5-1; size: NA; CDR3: CASSLSSPGGEQFF
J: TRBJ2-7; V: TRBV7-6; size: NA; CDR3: CASSFGGDRHSYEQYF
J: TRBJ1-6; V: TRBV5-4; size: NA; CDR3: CASSPGTAYNSPLHF
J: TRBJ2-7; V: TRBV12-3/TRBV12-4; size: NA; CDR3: CASSVDRVYEQYF
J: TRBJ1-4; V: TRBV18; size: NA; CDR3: CASSPTGSDAGKLFF
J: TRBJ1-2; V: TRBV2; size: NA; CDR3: CASKPGVVDYGYTF
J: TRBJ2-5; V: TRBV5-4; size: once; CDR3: CASSLPGGGAETQYF
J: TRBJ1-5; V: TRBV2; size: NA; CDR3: CASTRDRGAIQPQHF
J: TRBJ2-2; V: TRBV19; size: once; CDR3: CASILGGLHTGELFF
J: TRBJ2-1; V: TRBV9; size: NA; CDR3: CASSPRTSGIYNEQFF
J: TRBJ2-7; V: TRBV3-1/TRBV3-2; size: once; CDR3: CASSQHSAGAGEQYF
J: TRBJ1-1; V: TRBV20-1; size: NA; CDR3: CSARRNTEAFF
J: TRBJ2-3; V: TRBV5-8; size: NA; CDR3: CASSLGSHTDTQYF
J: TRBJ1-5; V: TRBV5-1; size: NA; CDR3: CASSLAPGSNQPQHF
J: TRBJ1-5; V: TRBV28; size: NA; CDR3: CAGSNEDRGHQPQHF
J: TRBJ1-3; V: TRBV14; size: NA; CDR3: CASSQVHGGDTIYF